These T cell receptor beta chains were read from a single sample in a study of T cell repertoires in cytomegalovirus infection. Each CDR3 protein is one row after TCRdb ran MiXCR on the reads. The sample gives about 330,000 distinct CDR3 sequences, more than 9% of which show up once; about 3.9% is in the top ten. The sample consisted of PBMCs. All receptors derive from a human donor in good health (CMV status not recorded). Some clones in this sample may be carry-over from other donors' samples. Each CDR3 is given with its conserved first and last residue. A D gene is named only where the DNA matches it firmly. Not every row has a clone size; where given, it reads once, few, many or a size class.

size,length,D,V,J,CDR3,DNA
.,11,.,TRBV20-1,TRBJ2-2,CSARGVGELFF,TGCAGTGCTAGAGGGGTCGGGGAGCTGTTTTTT
few,13,TRBD1,TRBV15,TRBJ2-7,CATSEGQIYEQYF,TGTGCCACCAGCGAGGGACAGATCTACGAGCAGTACTTC
few,15,TRBD2,TRBV20-1,TRBJ2-5,CSASELAGGAETQYF,TGCAGTGCTAGTGAGTTAGCGGGAGGCGCGGAGACCCAGTACTTC
many,14,TRBD2,TRBV4-2,TRBJ2-5,CASSQERGRETQYF,TGTGCCAGCAGCCAAGAGCGGGGGAGGGAGACCCAGTACTTC
many,15,TRBD2,TRBV7-2,TRBJ2-2,CASSSLAGNTGELFF,TGTGCCAGCAGCTCCTTAGCGGGAAACACCGGGGAGCTGTTTTTT
few,16,TRBD2,TRBV7-9,TRBJ2-1,CASSLVRLAGGDEQFF,TGTGCCAGCAGCTTAGTGCGACTAGCGGGAGGGGATGAGCAGTTCTTC
many,17,.,TRBV5-8,TRBJ2-2,CASSLVVTSGYVGELFF,TGTGCCAGCAGCTTGGTCGTGACATCGGGTTATGTCGGGGAGCTGTTTTTT
few,15,TRBD2,TRBV6-2/TRBV6-3,TRBJ2-7,CASSYVASGAYEQYF,TGTGCCAGCAGTTACGTGGCTAGCGGAGCCTACGAGCAGTACTTC
few,18,TRBD2,TRBV4-3,TRBJ2-3,CASSQDLLAGGGIDTQYF,TGCGCCAGCAGCCAAGATCTGCTAGCGGGGGGTGGTATAGATACGCAGTATTTT
many,14,.,TRBV7-2,TRBJ1-2,CASSLTGAGRGYTF,TGTGCCAGCAGCTTAACGGGGGCAGGGCGCGGCTACACCTTC
.,15,TRBD1,TRBV29-1,TRBJ2-3,CSVEARDRGTDTQYF,TGCAGCGTTGAGGCAAGGGACAGGGGGACAGATACGCAGTATTTT
.,15,.,TRBV19,TRBJ2-3,CASSMNRASTDTQYF,TGTGCCAGTAGTATGAACAGGGCAAGCACAGATACGCAGTATTTT
many,18,.,TRBV6-2/TRBV6-3,TRBJ2-4,CASSSPRGHPLAKNIQYF,TGTGCCAGCAGTTCACCTCGGGGGCACCCGCTAGCCAAAAACATTCAGTACTTC
.,15,.,TRBV11-2,TRBJ2-3,CASSRGSPHTDTQYF,TGTGCCAGCAGCCGGGGGTCCCCGCACACAGATACGCAGTATTTT
many,14,TRBD2,TRBV7-2,TRBJ2-3,CASSLRTSWDTQYF,TGTGCCAGCAGCCTACGGACTAGTTGGGATACGCAGTATTTT
many,18,TRBD1,TRBV19,TRBJ1-1,CASSGRDRGRRGNTEAFF,TGTGCCAGTAGCGGACGGGACAGGGGCCGCAGGGGGAACACTGAAGCTTTCTTT